This TCR beta chain was sequenced for a study of long-term antiretroviral therapy in people with HIV. Study observations and caveats: HIV repertoire CDR3 lengths ranged less widely than those of controls.

Of note for this clone: What it binds is unknown.

The immunoSEQ assay was v3.0, run at survey level. Sequencing used immunoSEQ multiplex PCR; TCRdb keeps in-frame clones, though not all of them. This sample carries 25,000 to 35,000 clones, 95% of them seen once, and the ten largest clones take about 8%. Cryopreserved PBMC, at roughly 0.9-11 million per sample, were present before DNA extraction. The germline V gene encodes CDR1 GTSNPN and CDR2 SVGIG (reference sequence). Trimming cost V 0 bases and J 0 bases, with 6 bases left between them. The CDR3 has 14 residues. J is TRBJ1-3 and V is TRBV30; D call uncertain. The specimen was unsorted PBMCs, collected 5.3 years after starting antiretroviral therapy. The receptor comes from a man in his thirties or forties with HIV. Here the CDR3 DNA reads TGTGCCTGGAGTGTACTCAGCTCTGGAAACACCATATATTTT. This gives the protein CAWSVLSSGNTIYF.